This T cell receptor (beta chain) was sequenced during a study of blood T cell repertoires in COVID-19. Looking at the study overall: Collection of acute and convalescent COVID-19 samples took place in the United States, Italy and Spain. The analysed material was cDNA or gDNA that came from T cells, B-cell-depleted T cells, or PBMCs.

In the source study's methods: Amplification from reference gene primers served as the basis for estimated nucleated cell counts. Produced via immunoSEQ multiplex PCR; TCRdb's table is partial and in-frame only. D and trimming were read from the DNA, whereas the V and J calls and clone size are those reported in that table. The profile covers 56,000 or so clones, with roughly three quarters appearing a single time and 5.5% taken by the ten largest. Between the trimmed V and J ends, which lost 1 base and 4 bases, there was a span of 10 bases. Germline V lookup: CDR1 KGHSH, CDR2 LQKENI. The CDR3 covers 15 residues.

The receptor's source is an older woman with acute or convalescent COVID-19. J is TRBJ2-2 and V is TRBV18, with D perhaps matching TRBD1 (6 bases). Sequenced sample: peripheral blood. In DNA form, the CDR3 reads TGTGCCAGCTCACCACTTCAGGGGATCACCGGGGAGCTGTTTTTT. It specifies CASSPLQGITGELFF.